This T cell receptor (beta chain) was identified in a study of STAT5B mutations in CD4+ large granular lymphocyte leukemia. This was a survey-level run. Some clones are missing from TCRdb's copy, which holds only in-frame ones; the method was immunoSEQ multiplex PCR. The table lists under 50,000 clones, roughly four fifths of them singletons. The sequenced sample was CD4+ T cells from blood buffy coats. This receptor was identified in a human donor in good health.

CDR3 in DNA: TGCAGCGTTGAAGATAAAACCTACGAGCAGTACTTC. Its translation: CSVEDKTYEQYF. The V call is TRBV29-1, the J call TRBJ2-7; D is unresolved. Germline CDR1 reads SQVTM; CDR2 reads ANQGSEA. The CDR3 spans 12 residues. V was cut by 0 bases and J by 2 bases, with 5 bases left in between.